This TCR beta chain emerged from a study of blood T cell repertoires in COVID-19. Turning to the study itself: From T cells, B-cell-depleted T cells, or PBMCs came the material, which was cDNA or gDNA.

In the original processing: Amplification with reference gene primers provided the estimates of nucleated cell counts. Produced via immunoSEQ multiplex PCR; TCRdb's table is partial and in-frame only. Clonal size and the V and J genes are those of that table, whereas D and trimming came from the DNA. This sample yields approximately 270,000 clones, of which around nine tenths are seen a single time; roughly 2.2% belongs to the top ten. Germline values: CDR1 GTSNPN, CDR2 SVGIG (reference sequence). V was clipped by 1 base and J by 1 base, with 19 bases between them. The CDR3 covers 17 residues. The sample consisted of peripheral blood. The sequence derives from a man over 45 with acute or convalescent COVID-19. The V call is TRBV30, the J call TRBJ2-5, with TRBD2 as a possible D gene (6 bases). CDR3 loop: CAWSADGRRATQETQYF. As DNA, the CDR3 is TGTGCCTGGAGTGCCGACGGACGGAGGGCGACCCAAGAGACCCAGTACTTC.